Each of the 22 T cell receptor beta chains below was sequenced from the same sample in a study of blood T cell repertoires in COVID-19 (dated by TCRdb to 2019 to 2021). The library was prepared using the immunoSEQ multiplex PCR assay. TCRdb stores this immuneACCESS table with in-frame sequences only. Part of the clones is absent; in the studies checked, under half of the shortfall reflects unresolved V genes, and no reason is known for the rest. This sample lists about 120,000 clones; over 70% were detected once. Of the sample, just under 30% is held by the ten largest clones. Specimen: peripheral blood. The source is a woman between 70 and 85 years old with acute or convalescent COVID-19.

This clone came up once. CDR3: CASSLSGNYGYTF. The CDR3 DNA reads TGTGCCAGCAGCCTCTCGGGTAACTATGGCTACACCTTC. The chain uses TRBV12-3 or TRBV12-4 and TRBJ1-2; D is unresolved. The V and J ends lost 6 bases and 1 base respectively, with 9 bases between them. This CDR3 region has 13 residues.

The chain links TRBV2 to TRBJ2-7, with D perhaps TRBD2 (6 bases). The length of the CDR3 is 17 residues. V was clipped by 3 bases and J by 3 bases, with 21 bases between them. From germline, CDR1 is SNHLY and CDR2 FYNNEI. The CDR3 region has the DNA TGTGCCAGCAGTGACGACTATTCCGGGACTTCCATCTACGAGCAGTACTTC. Protein sequence: CASSDDYSGTSIYEQYF. Together with reference TRBV2 and TRBJ2-7, the CDR3 gives the full variable domain: EPEVTQTPSHQVTQMGQEVILRCVPISNHLYFYWYRQILGQKVEFLVSFYNNEISEKSEIFDDQFSVERPDGSNFTLKIRSTKLEDSAMYFCASSDDYSGTSIYEQYFGPGTRLTVT.

The chain joins TRBV6-5 to TRBJ1-1; 10 bases are a match to TRBD1. This CDR3 is 14 amino acids long. Germline CDR1 is MNHEY and CDR2 is SVGAGI. The trim removed 7 bases at V and 4 bases at J, leaving 6 bases unmatched. This chain's CDR3 is CASKDRGRATEAFF. The CDR3 coding sequence is TGTGCCAGCAAAGACAGGGGGCGCGCCACTGAAGCTTTCTTT.

The chain carries TRBV28 and TRBJ2-3; 7 nucleotides line up with TRBD1. J gave up 2 bases and V 5 bases, and 7 bases lay outside the gene matches. The germline CDR1 and CDR2 sequences are MDHEN and SYDVKM. The CDR3 has 15 amino acids. CDR3 residues: CASSPGTETTDTQYF. The CDR3 region has the DNA TGTGCCAGCAGTCCCGGGACAGAAACCACAGATACGCAGTATTTT.

V is TRBV5-4 and J is TRBJ2-3; weak D call: TRBD1 (6 bases). The CDR3 runs 16 residues. The V gene's germline CDR1 is SGHNT and CDR2 YYREEE (reference sequence). V was cut by 4 bases and J by 2 bases, with 17 bases left in between. DNA of the CDR3: TGTGCCAGCAGCCTAAGGACAGACTGGTACACAGATACGCAGTATTTT. Residues: CASSLRTDWYTDTQYF.

This chain connects TRBV3-1 (or the pseudogene TRBV3-2) to TRBJ1-5, with D hard to call. Germline-derived CDR1 and CDR2 are LGHDT and YNNKEL (reference sequence). The CDR3 has 13 amino acids. V lost 1 base and J 6 bases, leaving 7 bases between the germline ends. The CDR3 region is CASSQGGVQPQHF. DNA for the CDR3: TGTGCCAGCAGCCAAGGAGGAGTTCAGCCCCAGCATTTT.

CDR3 sequence (DNA): TGCGCCAGCAGCTTGAGACAGGTGAACACTGAAGCTTTCTTT. Translated, it gives CASSLRQVNTEAFF. V and J are TRBV5-1 and TRBJ1-1, with D possibly TRBD1 on 6 matching bases. Per germline, CDR1 SGHRS and CDR2 YFSETQ. The V and J ends lost 1 base and 0 bases respectively, with 7 bases between them. This CDR3 is 14 amino acids long.

The chain carries TRBV6-6 and TRBJ1-1, with D perhaps TRBD1 (6 bases). The CDR3 covers 15 residues. V lost 6 bases to trimming and J lost 1 base, with 15 bases between them. The V gene's germline CDR1 is MNHNY and CDR2 SVGAGI (reference sequence). The CDR3 loop is CASRIPVGANTEAFF. In DNA, the CDR3 is TGTGCCAGCAGGATACCCGTGGGGGCGAACACTGAAGCTTTCTTT.

The genes are TRBV7-2 and TRBJ2-3, with 7 bases aligning to TRBD1. J lost 0 bases, V lost 1 base, and 7 bases had no gene match. The germline CDR1 and CDR2 sequences are SGHTA and FQGNSA. The CDR3 sequence is 17 residues long. CDR3 sequence: CASSLGPTGSSTDTQYF. Here the CDR3 DNA reads TGTGCCAGCAGCTTAGGGCCGACAGGGTCGAGCACAGATACGCAGTATTTT.

CDR3 sequence reads: CASSPPRGGEETQYF. The CDR3, as DNA: TGTGCCAGCTCACCACCGCGGGGAGGTGAGGAGACCCAGTACTTC. The rearrangement joins TRBV18 to TRBJ2-5; D perhaps matches TRBD2 (6 bases). Germline V gene lookup returns CDR1 KGHSH and CDR2 LQKENI. Deletions cut 0 bases from V and 5 bases from J, with 13 bases between. CDR3 length: 15 residues.

The chain carries TRBV28 and TRBJ1-2, with TRBD1 as a possible D gene (5 bases). Between the trimmed V and J ends, which lost 4 bases and 4 bases, there was a span of 13 bases. CDR3 length: 14 residues. Germline assignment: CDR1 MDHEN and CDR2 SYDVKM. The CDR3 DNA follows: TGTGCCAGCAGTTACCCGGGGGGGGGCTATGGCTACACCTTC. It codes for CASSYPGGGYGYTF.

V and J are TRBV5-1 and TRBJ2-1; 8 nucleotides match TRBD1. With V trimmed by 3 bases and J by 9 bases, 8 bases remained unmatched. The CDR3 has 14 residues. Germline values: CDR1 SGHRS, CDR2 YFSETQ. DNA of the CDR3: TGCGCCAGCAGCTCCGGAGGACAGGGCGCTGAGCAGTTCTTC. As protein: CASSSGGQGAEQFF.

The chain combines TRBV24-1 with TRBJ1-2, with 9 nucleotides matching TRBD1. The V gene end was trimmed by 7 bases and the J gene end by 7 bases; junction bases not matched to a gene: 15. CDR3 length equals 16 residues. Looked up from germline, CDR1 is KGHDR and CDR2 is SFDVKD. Here the CDR3 DNA reads TGTGCCACCAGAGCTGCTACAGGGGGCGGAGAGGGTGGCTACACCTTC. This translates into CATRAATGGGEGGYTF.

The chain carries TRBV28 and TRBJ2-2, with D maybe TRBD2 (5 bases). Trimming pared 3 bases from V and 5 bases from J, leaving 25 bases between. Germline V gene data show CDR1 as MDHEN and CDR2 as SYDVKM. The CDR3 consists of 19 residues. CDR3 region: CASSFLRYKLSTGTGELFF. The CDR3 DNA is TGTGCCAGCAGTTTCCTCAGGTACAAGTTGTCTACGGGGACCGGGGAGCTGTTTTTT. The complete variable domain, with remaining parts taken from reference TRBV28 and TRBJ2-2, reads DVKVTQSSRYLVKRTGEKVFLECVQDMDHENMFWYRQDPGLGLRLIYFSYDVKMKEKGDIPEGYSVSREKKERFSLILESASTNQTSMYLCASSFLRYKLSTGTGELFFGEGSRLTVL.

The V gene is TRBV7-2, the J gene TRBJ2-1; possible D gene TRBD2, 7 bases. The germline gives CDR1 SGHTA, CDR2 FQGNSA. Trimming pared 3 bases from V and 8 bases from J, leaving 17 bases between. The CDR3 consists of 15 residues. The CDR3 DNA is TGTGCCAGCAGCTTGCTAGGGGGGGTGTATGATGAGCAGTTCTTC. Encoded protein: CASSLLGGVYDEQFF.

The V and J genes are TRBV12-3 or TRBV12-4 and TRBJ2-1; no clear D. V lost 6 bases and J 8 bases, leaving 11 bases between the germline ends. This CDR3 is 12 amino acids long. The CDR3 sequence: CASSPWAYEQFF. The CDR3 region has the DNA TGTGCCAGCAGCCCTTGGGCATATGAGCAGTTCTTC.

This clone is medium-sized within its sample. V gene TRBV10-1 combines with J gene TRBJ2-1, with 8 bases aligning to TRBD2. The CDR3 has 16 residues. V trimming: 6 bases; J trimming: 0 bases; junction bases outside the gene matches: 7. Germline V gene data show CDR1 as WNHNN and CDR2 as SYGVQD (reference sequence). The CDR3 DNA reads as TGCGCCAGCAGACACAAGCGGGGGCTCTCCTACAATGAGCAGTTCTTC. It codes for CASRHKRGLSYNEQFF.

The gene calls are TRBV7-9 and TRBJ1-4; the D gene is possibly TRBD1 (5 bases). Looked up from germline, CDR1 is SEHNR and CDR2 is FQNEAQ (reference sequence). V gave up 1 base and J gave up 4 bases, with 10 bases separating them. The CDR3 consists of 15 residues. The CDR3 loop reads CASSLGAGNNEKLFF. The CDR3 nucleotides are TGTGCCAGCAGCTTAGGCGCAGGGAATAATGAAAAACTGTTTTTT.

J is TRBJ1-5 and V is TRBV3-1 (or the pseudogene TRBV3-2); D uncertain. Germline CDR1 reads LGHDT; CDR2 reads YNNKEL (reference sequence). The V and J ends lost 1 base and 1 base respectively, with 5 bases between them. This CDR3 is built from 14 residues. This chain's CDR3 is CASSQAESNQPQHF. Here the CDR3 DNA reads TGTGCCAGCAGCCAAGCAGAAAGCAATCAGCCCCAGCATTTT.

V usage is TRBV7-3 and J usage is TRBJ1-3, with unresolved D. The CDR3 extends over 13 amino acids. CDR1 is SGHTA, CDR2 FQGTGA, per germline. V lost 5 bases, J lost 4 bases, and 9 bases lay in between. The CDR3 loop reads CASSRGEGNTIYF. In nucleotides, the CDR3 is TGTGCCAGCAGCCGTGGAGAGGGAAACACCATATATTTT.

The table lists this clone with a count of one. CDR3: CACRLDSSYNSPLHF. Written as DNA, the CDR3 is TGTGCCTGCCGACTAGACAGCTCCTATAATTCACCCCTCCACTTT. V usage is TRBV6-5 and J usage is TRBJ1-6, with D possibly matching TRBD1 (5 bases). With 11 bases removed from V and 0 bases from J, the gap between germline ends came to 14 bases. CDR3 length: 15 amino acids. The germline gives CDR1 MNHEY, CDR2 SVGAGI.

The chain carries TRBV7-9 and TRBJ1-1; the match to TRBD1 covers 7 bases. The CDR3 spans 16 residues. V trimming: 5 bases; J trimming: 11 bases; junction bases outside the gene matches: 20. Per germline, CDR1 SEHNR and CDR2 FQNEAQ (reference sequence). CDR3 in DNA: TGTGCCAGCAGCCACGGAGACAGGGCTCTTGCTTTCGCGGCTTTCTTT. Its translation is CASSHGDRALAFAAFF. The full variable domain, its missing parts supplied by reference TRBV7-9 and TRBJ1-1, is DTGVSQNPRHKITKRGQNVTFRCDPISEHNRLYWYRQTLGQGPEFLTYFQNEAQLEKSRLLSDRFSAERPKGSFSTLEIQRTEQGDSAMYLCASSHGDRALAFAAFFGQGTRLTVV.